Following are 30 T cell receptor beta chains from one sample sequenced in a study of blood T cell repertoires in COVID-19. Produced via immunoSEQ multiplex PCR; TCRdb's table is partial and in-frame only. The sample holds almost 350,000 clones, almost 90% seen once. Sequenced sample: PBMCs or T cells enriched from blood (not recorded which). The receptors come from a woman in her twenties or thirties who had been exposed to COVID-19.

V and J are TRBV21-1 and TRBJ1-5; the listed D gene, TRBD1, was not tested against the DNA. TRBV21-1 is described as a pseudogene. The CDR3 is made up of 17 amino acids. The CDR3 protein is CASSNVPGQVLNQPQHF. CDR3 bases: TGTGCCAGCAGCAACGTCCCAGGACAGGTCTTGAATCAGCCCCAGCATTTT.

V is TRBV1 and J is TRBJ1-1; the table's D call, TRBD1, was not checked against the DNA. TRBV1 is classified as a pseudogene. There are 20 residues in the CDR3. The CDR3 reads CTSSQDDPIGQGARSTEAFF. CDR3 nucleotides: TGCACCAGCAGCCAAGATGACCCGATCGGACAGGGGGCGAGGAGCACTGAAGCTTTCTTT.

This clone occurred a few times. This chain connects TRBV24-1 to TRBJ1-6, with 7 bases matching TRBD1. The CDR3 runs 15 residues. Trimming took 8 bases from V and 7 from J; bases not matched to a gene: 10. The germline V gene encodes CDR1 KGHDR and CDR2 SFDVKD. CDR3: CATTGDRLPNSPLHF. Here the CDR3 DNA reads TGTGCCACCACGGGGGACAGACTCCCCAATTCACCCCTCCACTTT.

V is TRBV10-3 and J is TRBJ2-7; 8 bases are shared with TRBD2. J lost 6 bases, V lost 4 bases, and 8 bases had no gene match. Germline CDR1 ENHRY, CDR2 SYGVKD. The CDR3 totals 14 residues. The DNA for the CDR3 is TGTGCCATCAGTGTAGGGCGGGAGGCGAGCGAGCAGTACTTC. Translating gives CAISVGREASEQYF.

The rearrangement joins TRBV28 to TRBJ2-1, with TRBD2 identical over 7 bases. Per germline, CDR1 MDHEN and CDR2 SYDVKM. The trim removed 7 bases at V and 0 bases at J, leaving 6 bases unmatched. There are 15 residues in the CDR3. The CDR3 sequence is CASNDLAASYNEQFF. The DNA of the CDR3 is TGTGCCAGCAACGACCTAGCGGCCTCCTACAATGAGCAGTTCTTC.

The rearrangement links TRBV30 to TRBJ2-5, with TRBD2 identical over 10 bases. Germline V gives CDR1 GTSNPN, CDR2 SVGIG (reference sequence). The CDR3 loop spans 14 amino acids. V shed 5 bases and J 3 bases; nucleotides not matched to a gene: 6. CDR3 coding DNA: TGTGCCTGGGGTGGACTAGCGGCCAAAGAGACCCAGTACTTC. As protein: CAWGGLAAKETQYF. The whole variable domain, remainder taken from reference TRBV30 and TRBJ2-5, is SQTIHQWPATLVQPVGSPLSLECTVEGTSNPNLYWYRQAAGRGLQLLFYSVGIGQISSEVPQNLSASRPQDRQFILSSKKLLLSDSGFYLCAWGGLAAKETQYFGPGTRLLVL.

The chain employs TRBV3-1 (or the pseudogene TRBV3-2) and TRBJ2-7, with TRBD1 matching 7 bases. Germline CDR1 and CDR2: LGHDT and YNNKEL (reference sequence). This CDR3 spans 16 amino acids. The V and J ends lost 3 bases and 6 bases, in that order; junction bases with no gene match: 14. CDR3 DNA: TGTGCCAGCAGCCATGGAGGCATGAGACAGGGCGGCGAGCAGTACTTC. Translating it yields CASSHGGMRQGGEQYF.

This clone showed up just once. The rearrangement joins TRBV28 to TRBJ1-5; a weak D match, TRBD1 (5 bases). This CDR3 has 16 residues. Germline CDR1 is MDHEN and CDR2 is SYDVKM. V was clipped by 3 bases and J by 2 bases, with 14 bases between them. The CDR3 loop is CASSLPSGGGNQPQHF. As DNA, the CDR3 is TGTGCCAGCAGTTTGCCCTCCGGGGGAGGCAATCAGCCCCAGCATTTT.

The chain is built from TRBV5-1 and TRBJ2-7; a possible D gene is TRBD1 (6 bases). The V and J ends lost 4 bases and 5 bases respectively, with 22 bases between them. Germline loops: CDR1 SGHRS, CDR2 YFSETQ. CDR3 size: 16 residues. In DNA form, the CDR3 reads TGCGCCAGCAGCCGAGCGTTGGGTCAGGGGCCCCACGAGCAGTACTTC. It is translated as CASSRALGQGPHEQYF. Full variable domain (remainder filled in from reference TRBV5-1 and TRBJ2-7): KAGVTQTPRYLIKTRGQQVTLSCSPISGHRSVSWYQQTPGQGLQFLFEYFSETQRNKGNFPGRFSGRQFSNSRSEMNVSTLELGDSALYLCASSRALGQGPHEQYFGPGTRLTVT.

V is TRBV9 and J is TRBJ2-5, with D maybe TRBD2 (6 bases). The CDR3 totals 12 residues. CDR1 and CDR2 from the germline V gene are SGDLS and YYNGEE. The V end was cut by 4 bases, the J end by 3 bases, with 7 bases between. For the CDR3, the DNA is TGTGCCAGCAGCCCGGGGGAAGAGACCCAGTACTTC. It codes for CASSPGEETQYF.

The rearrangement links TRBV29-1 to TRBJ2-7; 16 bases fit TRBD2. CDR1 and CDR2 (germline): SQVTM, ANQGSEA. The V segment lost 6 bases and the J segment 2 bases; nucleotides outside the gene matches: 7. CDR3 length: 16 amino acids. CDR3 loop: CSVSGTSGRAPYEQYF. The CDR3 bases are TGCAGCGTCTCCGGGACTAGCGGGAGGGCCCCCTACGAGCAGTACTTC.

V is TRBV19 and J is TRBJ1-4; TRBD1 matches 7 bases. The CDR3 spans 13 residues. The V and J ends lost 5 bases and 10 bases, in that order; junction bases with no gene match: 7. CDR1 is LNHDA and CDR2 is SQIVND in the germline V gene (reference sequence). As DNA, the CDR3 is TGTGCCAGTAGTCCGGGACAGTCTGCAAAACTGTTTTTT. The encoded protein is CASSPGQSAKLFF.

The rearrangement links TRBV7-2 to TRBJ2-7; 12 nucleotides align to TRBD2. Germline V lookup: CDR1 SGHTA, CDR2 FQGNSA. This CDR3 is built from 14 residues. Trimming at V came to 5 bases and at J to 3 bases, leaving 2 bases not matched to a gene. The CDR3: CASSPGLAGYEQYF. Here the CDR3 DNA reads TGTGCCAGCAGCCCGGGACTAGCGGGCTACGAGCAGTACTTC.

This clone was seen a few times. CDR3 bases: TGTGCCAGCAGCCAAGGGGCCACCGCGTCCTACGAGCAGTACTTC. Translated, it gives CASSQGATASYEQYF. This chain uses TRBV3-1 (or the pseudogene TRBV3-2) with TRBJ2-7; D not resolved. This CDR3 region has 15 residues. From germline, CDR1 is LGHDT and CDR2 YNNKEL (reference sequence). V lost 1 base, J lost 1 base, and 11 bases lay in between.

The chain recombines TRBV28 with TRBJ2-1, with 8 positions matching TRBD1. Unmatched junction bases numbered 13, after V lost 6 bases and J lost 0 bases. In germline, CDR1 is MDHEN, CDR2 SYDVKM. This CDR3 region has 18 residues. CDR3 DNA: TGTGCCAGCAGGCAGGACAGGGACTCCTCGGGCTCCTACAATGAGCAGTTCTTC. Protein sequence: CASRQDRDSSGSYNEQFF.

This rearrangement joins TRBV9 to TRBJ2-5; 8 bases map to TRBD2. V lost 0 bases, J lost 5 bases, and 6 bases stayed unmatched. Per the germline V gene, CDR1 is SGDLS and CDR2 is YYNGEE. The CDR3 runs to 15 residues. CDR3 sequence: CASSVGNSGMETQYF. The DNA of the CDR3 is TGTGCCAGCAGCGTAGGAAATAGCGGGATGGAGACCCAGTACTTC.

This clone is a singleton in its sample. The chain has TRBV7-9 and TRBJ2-3; D is perhaps TRBD2 (6 bases). Germline CDR1 and CDR2: SEHNR and FQNEAQ (reference sequence). This CDR3 is 14 amino acids long. V was clipped by 5 bases and J by 2 bases, with 11 bases between them. The CDR3 DNA follows: TGTGCCAGCAGCCTGGGACTTTCCACAGATACGCAGTATTTT. This translates into CASSLGLSTDTQYF.

The rearrangement uses TRBV29-1 and TRBJ2-1, with a weak D call TRBD1 (6 bases). V was pared by 1 base and J by 2 bases, with 9 bases between. Germline V gene data show CDR1 as SQVTM and CDR2 as ANQGSEA. The CDR3 totals 14 residues. CDR3 bases: TGCAGCGTTGAAGGAACAGGGACCTACAATGAGCAGTTCTTC. Its protein product is CSVEGTGTYNEQFF.

This chain uses TRBV7-9 with TRBJ2-5; TRBD1 matches 9 bases. This CDR3 is built from 15 residues. Per the germline V gene, CDR1 is SEHNR and CDR2 is FQNEAQ (reference sequence). Germline trimming cut 1 base from V and 3 bases from J; bases unmatched to any gene: 3. The CDR3 protein is CASSLVTGGEETQYF. The CDR3 DNA reads as TGTGCCAGCAGCTTAGTAACAGGGGGCGAAGAGACCCAGTACTTC.

J is TRBJ1-6 and V is TRBV19; 9 bases line up with TRBD1. J gave up 5 bases and V 3 bases, and 2 bases lay outside the gene matches. The germline CDR1 and CDR2 sequences are LNHDA and SQIVND (reference sequence). The length of the CDR3 is 15 residues. In DNA form, the CDR3 reads TGTGCCAGTAGTATTCGGGACAGGGATAATTCACCCCTCCACTTT. Residues: CASSIRDRDNSPLHF.

The V call is TRBV12-3 or TRBV12-4, the J call TRBJ2-7; TRBD2 is a possible D gene (5 bases). Trimming removed 4 bases at V and 3 bases at J, with 7 bases between. CDR3 length: 12 amino acids. As DNA, the CDR3 is TGTGCCAGCAGTTGGGGAGACTACGAGCAGTACTTC. This codes for CASSWGDYEQYF.

This chain joins TRBV6-6 and TRBJ2-2, with D possibly matching TRBD1 (6 bases). The V and J ends lost 5 bases and 0 bases respectively, with 16 bases between them. From germline, CDR1 is MNHNY and CDR2 SVGAGI (reference sequence). The CDR3 is 17 residues long. The CDR3 here is CASSRWDTPANTGELFF. Here the CDR3 DNA reads TGTGCCAGCAGTCGTTGGGACACCCCGGCGAACACCGGGGAGCTGTTTTTT.

The rearrangement joins TRBV2 to TRBJ2-3; TRBD1 matches at 11 bases. The CDR3 runs 19 residues. V lost 4 bases, J lost 5 bases, and 17 bases stayed unmatched. Germline values: CDR1 SNHLY, CDR2 FYNNEI. Here the CDR3 reads CASSAGATGTGGGGDTQYF. CDR3 nucleotides: TGTGCCAGCAGTGCCGGTGCGACCGGGACAGGGGGGGGAGGAGATACGCAGTATTTT.

The chain uses TRBV7-9 and TRBJ1-6; no clear D. This CDR3 contains 14 residues. The V gene's germline CDR1 is SEHNR and CDR2 FQNEAQ (reference sequence). The germline V and J ends were trimmed by 5 bases and 10 bases, with 15 bases remaining between them. In DNA form, the CDR3 reads TGTGCCAGCAGCCTACGGGGAGTTAACTCACCCCTCCACTTT. Translating it yields CASSLRGVNSPLHF.

This clone occurred once. The chain employs TRBV19 and TRBJ2-1; TRBD2 aligns across 10 bases. This CDR3 comprises 18 residues. The germline V gene has CDR1 LNHDA and CDR2 SQIVND (reference sequence). V was clipped by 2 bases and J by 0 bases; unmatched bases: 7. The CDR3 bases are TGTGCCAGTAGTATATGGAGACTAGCGGGCCTCTCCTACAATGAGCAGTTCTTC. Residues: CASSIWRLAGLSYNEQFF. Filled out from reference TRBV19 and TRBJ2-1, the complete variable domain reads DGGITQSPKYLFRKEGQNVTLSCEQNLNHDAMYWYRQDPGQGLRLIYYSQIVNDFQKGDIAEGYSVSREKKESFPLTVTSAQKNPTAFYLCASSIWRLAGLSYNEQFFGPGTRLTVL.

CDR3 amino acids: CASRTGGMYEQYF. CDR3 DNA sequence: TGTGCCAGCAGGACAGGGGGTATGTACGAGCAGTACTTC. This rearrangement joins TRBV27 to TRBJ2-7; 9 nucleotides line up with TRBD1. J gave up 4 bases and V 6 bases, and 4 bases lay outside the gene matches. The CDR3 spans 13 residues. Germline-derived CDR1 and CDR2 are MNHEY and SMNVEV (reference sequence).

This CDR3 reads CASSELNTGLSAGSSYNEQFF. Written as DNA, the CDR3 is TGTGCCAGCAGTGAGCTAAATACGGGCCTCTCCGCGGGGAGCTCCTACAATGAGCAGTTCTTC. The J gene is TRBJ2-1, the V gene TRBV2, with D tentatively TRBD2 (6 bases). V was cut by 3 bases and J by 0 bases, with 27 bases left in between. The V gene's germline CDR1 is SNHLY and CDR2 FYNNEI. The CDR3 loop spans 21 amino acids.

The rearrangement uses TRBV5-4 and TRBJ2-5; a possible D gene is TRBD2 (6 bases). The CDR3 runs 15 residues. The germline gives CDR1 SGHNT, CDR2 YYREEE (reference sequence). V was cut by 2 bases and J by 4 bases, with 15 bases left in between. CDR3: CASSFPGAVGETQYF. The CDR3 DNA follows: TGTGCCAGCAGCTTCCCGGGAGCTGTAGGAGAGACCCAGTACTTC. The full variable domain, its missing parts supplied by reference TRBV5-4 and TRBJ2-5, is ETGVTQSPTHLIKTRGQQVTLRCSSQSGHNTVSWYQQALGQGPQFIFQYYREEENGRGNFPPRFSGLQFPNYSSELNVNALELDDSALYLCASSFPGAVGETQYFGPGTRLLVL.

CDR3 sequence: CASTARDRGPGELFF. CDR3 sequence (DNA): TGTGCCAGCACCGCCCGGGACAGGGGGCCCGGGGAGCTGTTTTTT. V is TRBV6-6 and J is TRBJ2-2; 12 positions match TRBD1. Germline V gene lookup returns CDR1 MNHNY and CDR2 SVGAGI (reference sequence). V shed 7 bases, J shed 6 bases, and the junction held 6 bases outside the gene matches. The CDR3 spans 15 residues.

The chain recombines TRBV6-1 with TRBJ2-7, with D maybe TRBD1 (6 bases). In germline, CDR1 is MNHNS, CDR2 SASEGT. The CDR3 has 15 residues. V gave up 3 bases and J gave up 1 base, with 13 bases separating them. CDR3 amino acids: CASSDLTGQSYEQYF. The CDR3 nucleotides read TGTGCCAGCAGTGACCTGACAGGTCAATCCTACGAGCAGTACTTC.